What follows describes a single TCR beta chain. Its antigen is undetermined. The sample comes from a study of T cell responses to AZD1222 COVID-19 vaccine. Findings and limits, study-wide: Donors were mostly white British, more females; clonal diversity possibly underestimated. Spike-wide vaccine-associated CD4 TCRs dominated at 160-218 and 743-854.

The CDR3 is 13 amino acids. CDR1 SSHAT and CDR2 FNYEAQ come from the germline V gene (reference sequence). V was pared by 2 bases and J by 4 bases, with 6 bases between. Some second doses came at about 4 weeks and others at about 12 weeks; these were pooled. The repertoire was sequenced with immunoSEQ multiplex PCR; TCRdb's copy has only in-frame clones and lacks some. The table includes around 120,000 clones, 87% detected once. The receptor's source is an adult who received the AZD1222 COVID-19 vaccine. The chain is built from TRBV7-7 and TRBJ2-1; unclear D gene. Sample: peripheral blood, taken 28 days after the second AZD1222 dose. The CDR3 nucleotides are TGTGCCAGCAGCTTATCCGTTTACAATGAGCAGTTCTTC. Translated: CASSLSVYNEQFF.